This TCR beta chain derives from a study of blood T cell repertoires in COVID-19. Across the whole study: Samples taken during acute and convalescent COVID-19 were collected in the United States, Italy and Spain. Sources were T cells, B-cell-depleted T cells, or PBMCs; the material itself was cDNA or gDNA.

In the original workflow: Cell counts per sample came from amplifying reference gene primers. Sequenced by immunoSEQ multiplex PCR; TCRdb stores in-frame clones only, minus some. The V and J calls and the clone size are those of that table, but D and trimming were determined from the DNA. The sample has tens of thousands of clones, 85% to 95% seen once; the top ten hold 2% to 2.5%. This CDR3 is 17 amino acids long. Germline V gene data show CDR1 as LNHDA and CDR2 as SQIVND (reference sequence). The V segment lost 8 bases and the J segment 2 bases; nucleotides outside the gene matches: 12. This chain joins TRBV19 and TRBJ2-2; TRBD1 aligns across 9 bases. The material sequenced was peripheral blood. The sequence was collected from a human donor with active COVID-19. The donor label of this sample is uncertain. In DNA, the CDR3 is TGTGCCAGTCGCGCCCTTGGGACAGGGACCAACACCGGGGAGCTGTTTTTT. This translates into CASRALGTGTNTGELFF. The full variable domain, its missing parts supplied by reference TRBV19 and TRBJ2-2, is DGGITQSPKYLFRKEGQNVTLSCEQNLNHDAMYWYRQDPGQGLRLIYYSQIVNDFQKGDIAEGYSVSREKKESFPLTVTSAQKNPTAFYLCASRALGTGTNTGELFFGEGSRLTVL.